The following is a T cell receptor (beta chain) sequence with its context. Its target is not known. Repertoires were generated with immunoSEQ multiplex PCR, while TCRdb's copy carries only in-frame clones and drops some. This sample yields about 150,000 clones, of which 85% to 95% are seen a single time; roughly 1.2% belongs to the top ten. The CDR3 extends over 14 amino acids. Deletions cut 5 bases from V and 2 bases from J, with 12 bases between. Germline V gene data show CDR1 as SGHTA and CDR2 as FQGNSA. This sample is part of a study of T cell responses to AZD1222 COVID-19 vaccine. Study conclusions and caveats: The donors showed a predominance of white British ancestry and of females, with possible underestimation of clonal diversity. Researchers report vaccine-associated CD4 TCRs spanning spike, with dominance at 160-218 and 743-854.

The clonotype comes from an adult in good health. The starting material was peripheral blood, obtained on day 0 of AZD1222 vaccination. The J gene is TRBJ1-2, the V gene TRBV7-2; no reliable D call. The CDR3 loop is CASSPLTRNYGYTF. The CDR3 DNA follows: TGTGCCAGCAGCCCCCTGACAAGAAACTATGGCTACACCTTC.